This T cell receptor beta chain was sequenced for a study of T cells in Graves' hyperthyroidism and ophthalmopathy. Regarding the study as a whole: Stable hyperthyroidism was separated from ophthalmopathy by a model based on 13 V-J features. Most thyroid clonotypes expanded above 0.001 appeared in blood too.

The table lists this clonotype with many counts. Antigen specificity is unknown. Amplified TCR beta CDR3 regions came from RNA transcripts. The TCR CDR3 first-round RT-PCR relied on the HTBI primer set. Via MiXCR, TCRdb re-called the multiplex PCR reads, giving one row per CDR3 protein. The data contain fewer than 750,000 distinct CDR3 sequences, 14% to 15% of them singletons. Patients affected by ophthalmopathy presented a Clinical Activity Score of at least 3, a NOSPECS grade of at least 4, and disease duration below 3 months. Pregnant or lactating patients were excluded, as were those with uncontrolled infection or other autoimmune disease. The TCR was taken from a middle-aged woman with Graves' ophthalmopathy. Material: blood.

The CDR3 DNA follows: TGCGCCAGCAGCCCTAACACAAGGCCCGGGGAGCTGTTTTTT. Its translation: CASSPNTRPGELFF. The rearrangement joins TRBV4-1 to TRBJ2-2; D not resolved. Trimming stripped 4 bases from V and 6 bases from J, with 12 bases between. Per the germline V gene, CDR1 is MGHRA and CDR2 is YSYEKL. This CDR3 comprises 14 residues.